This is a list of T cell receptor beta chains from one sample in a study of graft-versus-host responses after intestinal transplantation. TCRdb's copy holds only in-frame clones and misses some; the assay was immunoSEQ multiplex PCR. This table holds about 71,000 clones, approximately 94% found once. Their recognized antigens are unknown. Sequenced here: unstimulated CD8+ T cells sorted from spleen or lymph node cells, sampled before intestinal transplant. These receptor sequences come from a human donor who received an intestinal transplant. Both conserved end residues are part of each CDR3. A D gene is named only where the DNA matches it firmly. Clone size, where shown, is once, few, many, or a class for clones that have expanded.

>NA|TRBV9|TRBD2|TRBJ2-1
TGTGCCAGCAGCGTCACAGAGCTAGCGGGACCCTACAATGAGCAGTTCTTC
CASSVTELAGPYNEQFF
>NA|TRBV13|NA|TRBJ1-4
TGTGCCAGCAGCCCCGAGGGGGGTACGCCAACTAATGAAAAACTGTTTTTT
CASSPEGGTPTNEKLFF
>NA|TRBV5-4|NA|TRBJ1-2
TGTGCCAGCGGGGACGTCTCTAACTATGGCTACACCTTC
CASGDVSNYGYTF
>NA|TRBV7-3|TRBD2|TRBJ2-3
TGTGCCAGCAGCTTAGGGGGCGGGAGGGTAACAGATACGCAGTATTTT
CASSLGGGRVTDTQYF
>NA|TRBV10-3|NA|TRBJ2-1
TGTGCCATCGGGGATGGTCAGGAGATTAATGAGCAGTTCTTC
CAIGDGQEINEQFF
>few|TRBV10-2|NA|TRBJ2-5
TGCGCCAGCAGTCAAGAGACCCAGTACTTC
CASSQETQYF
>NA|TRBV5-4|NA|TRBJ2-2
TGTGCCAGCAGCTCCGGAGTTAGCGGGAACACCGGGGAGCTGTTTTTT
CASSSGVSGNTGELFF
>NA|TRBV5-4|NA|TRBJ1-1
TGTGCCAGCATCAAGGGGAACACTGAAGCTTTCTTT
CASIKGNTEAFF
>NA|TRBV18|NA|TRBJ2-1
TGTGCCAGCTCACCACAGGGACGGTACAATGAGCAGTTCTTC
CASSPQGRYNEQFF
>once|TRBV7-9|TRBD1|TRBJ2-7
TGTGCCAGCAGCCCGGGGACAGCGAGCTCCTACGAGCAGTACTTC
CASSPGTASSYEQYF
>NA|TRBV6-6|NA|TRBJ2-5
TGTGCCAGCAGTTACTCGGGACGATCGACCCAGTACTTC
CASSYSGRSTQYF
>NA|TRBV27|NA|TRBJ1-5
TGTGCCAGCAGTTTATCGATTGCTCAGCCCCAGCATTTT
CASSLSIAQPQHF
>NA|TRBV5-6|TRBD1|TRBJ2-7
TGTGCCAGCAGCTTTGGGACAGGCCGTCCCTACGAGCAGTACTTC
CASSFGTGRPYEQYF
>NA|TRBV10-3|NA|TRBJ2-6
TGTGCCACTATGGGGGATGGGTCAAACCCCTCTGGGGCCAACGTCCTGACTTTC
CATMGDGSNPSGANVLTF
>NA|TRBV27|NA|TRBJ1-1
TGTGCCAGCCAGCTAGGGGTTTCCGACACTGAAGCTTTCTTT
CASQLGVSDTEAFF
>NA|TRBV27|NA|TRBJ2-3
TGTGCCAGCAGTTTAAGTAGGGGGGCAGGTGATACGCAGTATTTT
CASSLSRGAGDTQYF
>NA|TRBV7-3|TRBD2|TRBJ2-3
TGTGCCAGCAGTCAGACTAGCGGGACAGATACGCAGTATTTT
CASSQTSGTDTQYF
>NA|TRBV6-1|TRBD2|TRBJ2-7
TGTGCCAGCAGTGGGGAGGGGTACGAGCAGTACTTC
CASSGEGYEQYF
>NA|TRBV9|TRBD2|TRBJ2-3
TGTGCCAGCAGCGCCCATCCATCTCTGACTAGCGGGATACGGTGGACAGATACGCAGTATTTT
CASSAHPSLTSGIRWTDTQYF
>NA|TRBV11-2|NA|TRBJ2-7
TGTGCCAGCAGCGGTGGAAACTACGAGCAGTACTTC
CASSGGNYEQYF
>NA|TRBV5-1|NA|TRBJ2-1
TGCGCCAGCAGCTTGGCCGGGGTTAGATCCTACAATGAGCAGTTCTTC
CASSLAGVRSYNEQFF
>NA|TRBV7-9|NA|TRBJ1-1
TGTGCCAGCAGCTCTTCGGGGTTTGGAGCTTTCTTT
CASSSSGFGAFF
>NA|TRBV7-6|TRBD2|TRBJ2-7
TGTGCCAGCAGCTTAGGGGGGACTAGCGGGAGTAGTGAGCAGTACTTC
CASSLGGTSGSSEQYF
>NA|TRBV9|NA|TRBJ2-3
TGTGCCAGCAGCATACCCACGGCGGGACAGAGCACAGATACGCAGTATTTT
CASSIPTAGQSTDTQYF
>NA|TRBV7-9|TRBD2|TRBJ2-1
TGTGCCAGCAGCTTACCGGGAGGGCCTTGGGATGAGCAGTTCTTC
CASSLPGGPWDEQFF
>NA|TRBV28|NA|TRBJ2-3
TGTGCCAGCAGTCAATGGCCGGGCACAGATACGCAGTATTTT
CASSQWPGTDTQYF
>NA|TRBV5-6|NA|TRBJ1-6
TGTGCCAGCAGCCCACTTGCAGGGCACGGTGGACCCCTCCACTTT
CASSPLAGHGGPLHF
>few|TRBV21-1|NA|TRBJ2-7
TGTGCCAGCAGCAAAGAGCTAGAAGGGACTAGCGGGAGACGCTACGAGCAGTACTTC
CASSKELEGTSGRRYEQYF
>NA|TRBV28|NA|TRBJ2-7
TGTGCCAGCCGAACCCGGGACCACGAGCAGTACTTC
CASRTRDHEQYF
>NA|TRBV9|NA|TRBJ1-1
TGTGCCAGCAGGGTCCTTACCCTTGAGAACACTGAAGCTTTCTTT
CASRVLTLENTEAFF
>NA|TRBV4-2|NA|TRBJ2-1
TGTGCCAGCAGCCACACTTACAATGAGCAGTTCTTC
CASSHTYNEQFF
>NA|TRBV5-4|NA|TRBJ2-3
TGTGCCAGCAGCTTACGGGACACCACAGATACGCAGTATTTT
CASSLRDTTDTQYF
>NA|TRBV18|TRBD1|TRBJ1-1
TGTGCCAGCTCACCTACAGGGGTGAACACTGAAGCTTTCTTT
CASSPTGVNTEAFF
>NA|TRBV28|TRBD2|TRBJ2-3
TGTGCCAGCAGCTATACCGGGACTAGCGCAGATACGCAGTATTTT
CASSYTGTSADTQYF
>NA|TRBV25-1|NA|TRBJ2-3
TGTGCCAGCAGTGGGGATGACGGGGGAAGCACAGATACGCAGTATTTT
CASSGDDGGSTDTQYF
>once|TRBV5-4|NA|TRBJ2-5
TGTGCCAGCAGCCTCCGAGGATGGGGGGGCGAGGAGACCCAGTACTTC
CASSLRGWGGEETQYF
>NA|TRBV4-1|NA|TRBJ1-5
TGCGCCAGCAGCCAAGATCGAGGGCTAGGACAGCCCCAGCATTTT
CASSQDRGLGQPQHF
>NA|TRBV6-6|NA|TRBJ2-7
TGTGCCGGCAGTCGGGGCGGAGACTACGAGCAGTACTTC
CAGSRGGDYEQYF
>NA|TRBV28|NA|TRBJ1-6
TGTGCCAGCAGTCCGAACTATAATTCACCCCTCCACTTT
CASSPNYNSPLHF
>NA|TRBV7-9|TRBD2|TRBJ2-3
TGTGCCAGCAGCGCTAGCGGGGGGAACACAGATACGCAGTATTTT
CASSASGGNTDTQYF
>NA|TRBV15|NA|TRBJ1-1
TGTGCCACCAGCAGGCGGGAAGCCACTGAAGCTTTCTTT
CATSRREATEAFF
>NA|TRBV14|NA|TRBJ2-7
TGTGCCAGCAGCCAAGATTCCAGTCCTACCCCCTACGAGCAGTACTTC
CASSQDSSPTPYEQYF
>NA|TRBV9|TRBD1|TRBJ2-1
TGTGCCAGCAGTACCGGGACAGGCCGTAATGAGCAGTTCTTC
CASSTGTGRNEQFF
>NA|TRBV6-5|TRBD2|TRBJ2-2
TGTGCCAGCAGCAGTCGACTAGCGGTAGGCGGGGAGCTGTTTTTT
CASSSRLAVGGELFF
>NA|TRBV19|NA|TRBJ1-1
TGTGCCAGTAGTATTGAACAGGGAAATGAAGCTTTCTTT
CASSIEQGNEAFF
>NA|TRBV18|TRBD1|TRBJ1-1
TGTGCCAGCTCACCTCAGACAGGGGATGGAACTGAAGCTTTCTTT
CASSPQTGDGTEAFF
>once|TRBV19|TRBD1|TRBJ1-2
TGTGCCAGTTCGTGGCGAGACAGGGGGCTTGACTATGGCTACACCTTC
CASSWRDRGLDYGYTF
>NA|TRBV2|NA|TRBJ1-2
TGTGCCAGCACCGACACAGGGAGCTATGGCTACACCTTC
CASTDTGSYGYTF
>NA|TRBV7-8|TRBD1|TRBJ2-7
TGTGCCAGCAGCACCCGACAGGGATGGACCTACGAGCAGTACTTC
CASSTRQGWTYEQYF
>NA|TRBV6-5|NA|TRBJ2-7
TGTGCCAGCAGTTACTCGACGGGGTACGAGCAGTACTTC
CASSYSTGYEQYF
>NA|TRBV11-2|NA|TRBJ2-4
TGTGCCAGCAGCTTAGTGGGAGGTAGCGATGCCGAAAACATTCAGTACTTC
CASSLVGGSDAENIQYF
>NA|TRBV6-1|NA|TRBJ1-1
TGTGCCAGCAGTGGGCCTGAGGGAGCTTTCTTT
CASSGPEGAFF
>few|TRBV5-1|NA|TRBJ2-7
TGCGCCAGCAGCTTGGGGGCACTCTACGAGCAGTACTTC
CASSLGALYEQYF
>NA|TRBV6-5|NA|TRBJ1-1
TGTGCCGCGAGGGCAGCGAACACTGAAGCTTTCTTT
CAARAANTEAFF
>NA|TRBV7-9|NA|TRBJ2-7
TGTGCCAGCAGCGCTACAGCGGAATCCTCCTACGAGCAGTACTTC
CASSATAESSYEQYF
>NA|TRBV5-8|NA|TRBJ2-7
TGTGCCAGCAGCCTGGGTCTCGGGGAGCAGTACTTC
CASSLGLGEQYF
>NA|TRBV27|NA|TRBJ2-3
TGTGCCAGCAGTCCCCCTATGGGCGCGAGCACAGATACGCAGTATTTT
CASSPPMGASTDTQYF
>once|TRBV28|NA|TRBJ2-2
TGTGCCAGCAGTTTGGGTCGGGCCTACACCGGGGAGCTGTTTTTT
CASSLGRAYTGELFF
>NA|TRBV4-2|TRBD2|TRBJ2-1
TGTGCCAGCAGCCAAGATGGGCCTGGCCTCCGGGGGGACAATGAGCAGTTCTTC
CASSQDGPGLRGDNEQFF
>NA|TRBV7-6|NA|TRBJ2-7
TGTGCCAGCAGCTTAGCAGGAGGGAACGAGCAGTACTTC
CASSLAGGNEQYF